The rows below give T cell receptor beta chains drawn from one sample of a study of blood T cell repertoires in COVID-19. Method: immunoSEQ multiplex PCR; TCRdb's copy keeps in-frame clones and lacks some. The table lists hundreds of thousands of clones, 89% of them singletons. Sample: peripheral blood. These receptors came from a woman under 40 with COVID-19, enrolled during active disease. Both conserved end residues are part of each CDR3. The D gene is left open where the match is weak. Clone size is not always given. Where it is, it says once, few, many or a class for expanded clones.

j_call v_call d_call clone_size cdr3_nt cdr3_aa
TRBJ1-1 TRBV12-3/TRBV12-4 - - TGTGCCAGCAGTTATGGCCCTGAAGCTTTCTTT CASSYGPEAFF
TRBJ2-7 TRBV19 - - TGTGCCAGTAGTATTGGTCAGTCCCCCTACGAGCAGTACTTC CASSIGQSPYEQYF
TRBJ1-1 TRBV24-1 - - TGTGCCACCACCCAGACAGAGAACACTGAAGCTTTCTTT CATTQTENTEAFF
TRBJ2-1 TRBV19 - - TGTGCCAGTAGTCTACCCCGGGGAAACTCCTACAATGAGCAGTTCTTC CASSLPRGNSYNEQFF
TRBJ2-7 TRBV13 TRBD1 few TGTGCCAGCAGCTCCTCGACAGGGAGAGGCATCTACGAGCAGTACTTC CASSSSTGRGIYEQYF
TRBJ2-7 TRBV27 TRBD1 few TGTGCCAGTTCTGACAGGGCGCATCGTGACGAGCAGTACTTC CASSDRAHRDEQYF
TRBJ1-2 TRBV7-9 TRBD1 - TGTGCCAGCAGCTTCACCGGGACAGGGGCGGGCTATGGCTACACCTTC CASSFTGTGAGYGYTF
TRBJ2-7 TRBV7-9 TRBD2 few TGTGCCAGCAGCTTAGAGGTAGCGGGCGCCCAGGAGCAGTACTTC CASSLEVAGAQEQYF
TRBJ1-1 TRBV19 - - TGTGCCAGTAGTATAGGAGGGAGTTTCACTGAAGCTTTCTTT CASSIGGSFTEAFF
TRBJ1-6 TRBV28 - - TGTGCCAGCAGCCCCAGGTTTGGTGATTCACCCCTCCACTTT CASSPRFGDSPLHF
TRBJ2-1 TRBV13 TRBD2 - TGTGCCAGCAGCTTAGACGGCGGGGGGGCTAGGGAGCAGTTCTTC CASSLDGGGAREQFF
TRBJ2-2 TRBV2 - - TGTGCCAGCAGCGGCCGGGGAGGGCGGGGGCACACCGGGGAGCTGTTTTTT CASSGRGGRGHTGELFF
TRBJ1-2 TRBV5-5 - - TGTGCCAGCAGCTTGAGATGGGAGTCCGCGCCGGCCGATGGCTACACCTTC CASSLRWESAPADGYTF
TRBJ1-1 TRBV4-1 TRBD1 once TGCGCCAGCAGTCACAATCCCACCGGGACAGGGGGATTGGGGACTGAAGCTTTCTTT CASSHNPTGTGGLGTEAFF
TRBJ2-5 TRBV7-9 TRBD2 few TGTGCCAGCAGCCCTCGTGGTAGCGGGGGGGGAAAAGAGACCCAGTACTTC CASSPRGSGGGKETQYF
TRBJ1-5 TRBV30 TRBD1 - TGTGCCTGGAGCGGACAGGTCAATCAGCCCCAGCATTTT CAWSGQVNQPQHF
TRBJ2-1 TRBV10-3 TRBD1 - TGTGCCATCAACCGACAGGGTTTCGGATACAATGAGCAGTTCTTC CAINRQGFGYNEQFF
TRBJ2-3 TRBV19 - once TGTGCCAGTAGTACCTCTCCGGGTCACTACACAGATACGCAGTATTTT CASSTSPGHYTDTQYF
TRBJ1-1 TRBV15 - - TGTGCCACCAGTGGCAACATGAACACTGAAGCTTTCTTT CATSGNMNTEAFF
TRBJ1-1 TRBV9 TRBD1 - TGTGCCAGCAGCGAGTGGGACAGGGGGAACACTGAAGCTTTCTTT CASSEWDRGNTEAFF
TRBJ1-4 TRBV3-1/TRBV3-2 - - TGTGCCAGCAGCCCTCTAGGGGTGGATGAAAAACTGTTTTTT CASSPLGVDEKLFF
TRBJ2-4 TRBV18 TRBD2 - TGTGCCAGCTCACTGACTAGCAGAGGAGACATTCAGTACTTC CASSLTSRGDIQYF
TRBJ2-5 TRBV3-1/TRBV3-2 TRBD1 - TGTGCCAGCAGCCAAGCCGGACAGGGTACGGAGACCCAGTACTTC CASSQAGQGTETQYF
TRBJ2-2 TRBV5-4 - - TGTGCCAGCAGCTGGGGAGTCACCGGGGAGCTGTTTTTT CASSWGVTGELFF
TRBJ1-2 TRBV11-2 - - TGTGCCAGCAGCTTAGTCTCAGGGAACTATGGCTACACCTTC CASSLVSGNYGYTF
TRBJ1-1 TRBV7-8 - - TGTGCCAGCAGCTTAGACGGGACTGAAGCTTTCTTT CASSLDGTEAFF
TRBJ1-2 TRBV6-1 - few TGTGCCAGCAGTGAATTTCCCACCCCCGTAGATGGCTACACCTTC CASSEFPTPVDGYTF
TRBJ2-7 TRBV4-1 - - TGCGCCAGCAGCCGCTCGGGGAAGTACGAGCAGTACTTC CASSRSGKYEQYF
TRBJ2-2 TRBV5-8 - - TGTGCCAGCAGCTTAGGCCCTCTTGCGGGGGCCACAGGCGGGGAGCTGTTTTTT CASSLGPLAGATGGELFF
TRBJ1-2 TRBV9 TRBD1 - TGTGCCAGCAGCGCCTTTATCGAAACAGGGGACGCCGGTGCCTTCTACACCTTC CASSAFIETGDAGAFYTF
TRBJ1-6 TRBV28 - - TGTGCCAGCACCGATAGGCTAGGGGCCCTCCACTTT CASTDRLGALHF
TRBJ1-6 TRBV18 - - TGTGCCAGCTCACCAGAGGGGGAATCACCCCTCCACTTT CASSPEGESPLHF
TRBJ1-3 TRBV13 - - TGTGCCAGCAGCTTGTCGGCTGGAAACACCATATATTTT CASSLSAGNTIYF
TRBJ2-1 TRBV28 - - TGTGCCAGCAGTCCCACTAGGTTCTCCTACAATGAGCAGTTCTTC CASSPTRFSYNEQFF
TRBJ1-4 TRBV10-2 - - TGCGCCACCTTTCCGGCGGGACCGTATAATGAAAAACTGTTTTTT CATFPAGPYNEKLFF
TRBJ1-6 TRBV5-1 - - TGCGCCAGCAGCTTGGCGCAGGGGTATAATTCACCCCTCCACTTT CASSLAQGYNSPLHF
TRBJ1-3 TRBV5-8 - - TGTGCCAGCAGCCTACCGACAAGTGGAAACACCATATATTTT CASSLPTSGNTIYF
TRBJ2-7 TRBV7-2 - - TGTGCCAGCAGCTTAGGAGGGCTAAATTCCTACGAGCAGTACTTC CASSLGGLNSYEQYF
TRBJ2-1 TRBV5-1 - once TGCGCCAGCAGCTGGGGAGACTCGTACAATGAGCAGTTCTTC CASSWGDSYNEQFF
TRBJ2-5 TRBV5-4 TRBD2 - TGTGCCAGCAGCTTGGCGACTAGCGGGGGGGCAAAGACCCAGTACTTC CASSLATSGGAKTQYF
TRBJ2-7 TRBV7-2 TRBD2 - TGTGCCAGCAGCCAGACGGTAGCGGGGGCGACATACGAGCAGTACTTC CASSQTVAGATYEQYF